The T cell receptor (beta chain) described here comes from a study of molecular identifiers for immune sequencing clone quantification. The overall study: Replicate RNA came from about 19,000 or 110,000 naive CD8 cells and was split five ways, and four parts were sequenced. Study observations and caveats: For effector cells, clones above 20 RNA copies held over 97% of molecules; for naive cells, under 1%.

Preparation methods for the bulk TCR libraries were those previously described, with listed TCR primers. Via MiXCR, TCRdb re-called the PCR reads, giving one row per CDR3 protein. The sample includes under 800,000 distinct CDR3 sequences, 25% of them seen just once. V lost 5 bases to trimming and J lost 6 bases, with 19 bases between them. The CDR3 is 15 residues long. In germline, CDR1 is SQVTM, CDR2 ANQGSEA. This clonotype was detected a few times. Its antigen is unknown. The chain carries TRBV29-1 and TRBJ2-2; TRBD1 might be the D (8 bases). Sequenced sample: naive CD8+ T cells from blood, with Jurkat cell RNA spiked in. The subset is: FACS-sorted CD8+CD4-CCR7+CD45RA+ naive T cells. The receptor comes from a human donor in good health. Some libraries in this study had Jurkat cell RNA spiked in. CDR3 DNA: TGCAGCGTTATTTTACAGGGGGGGGGACCCGGGGAGCTGTTTTTT. Amino acids: CSVILQGGGPGELFF.